A single sample is the source of the 16 T cell receptor beta chains below, sequenced in a study of blood T cell repertoires in COVID-19. Using immunoSEQ multiplex PCR, the repertoire was profiled, and TCRdb retains in-frame clones only, with some absent. The data contain almost 350,000 clones, roughly 90% of them seen just once; the ten biggest clones take up over 0.9%. Sequencing used PBMCs or T cells enriched from blood (not recorded which). The receptors shown here come from a woman aged 25 to 45 who had been exposed to COVID-19.

The chain has TRBV5-1 and TRBJ2-7, with 10 bases aligning to TRBD1. Trimming at V came to 2 bases and at J to 6 bases, leaving 8 bases not matched to a gene. This CDR3 spans 15 amino acids. Germline-derived CDR1 and CDR2 are SGHRS and YFSETQ. In DNA form, the CDR3 reads TGCGCCAGCAGCTTCCTGGGACAGGGGACAGGCGAGCAGTACTTC. As protein: CASSFLGQGTGEQYF.

In DNA, the CDR3 is TGTGCCAGCAGTGAAGTTCACAGGGACGACGAGCAGTACTTC. As protein: CASSEVHRDDEQYF. The J gene is TRBJ2-7, the V gene TRBV6-1; D perhaps matches TRBD1 (6 bases). This CDR3 comprises 14 residues. The V end was cut by 1 base, the J end by 5 bases, with 12 bases between. The germline CDR1 and CDR2 sequences are MNHNS and SASEGT.

This rearrangement joins TRBV18 to TRBJ2-3; 14 positions match TRBD2. Germline V gene sequence: CDR1 KGHSH, CDR2 LQKENI. Losses at the gene ends were 3 bases for V and 4 bases for J; bases not matched to a gene: 6. The CDR3 runs 17 residues. CDR3 bases: TGTGCCAGCTCACCTTTGACGGGACTAGCGGGAGCAGATACGCAGTATTTT. Translating gives CASSPLTGLAGADTQYF.

This clone was seen a handful of times. The CDR3 protein is CASSLGQGVTLNTEAFF. The CDR3 DNA sequence: TGTGCCAGCAGCCTGGGACAGGGAGTCACTCTGAACACTGAAGCTTTCTTT. V is TRBV3-1 (or the pseudogene TRBV3-2) and J is TRBJ1-1, with 9 positions matching TRBD1. Trimming at V came to 4 bases and at J to 0 bases, leaving 9 bases not matched to a gene. The CDR3 is 17 residues long. The germline V gene has CDR1 LGHDT and CDR2 YNNKEL (reference sequence).

To note about this clone: Other DNA sequences in this sample translate to the same CDR3. The chain combines TRBV6-5 with TRBJ1-5; D gene ambiguous. The CDR3 extends over 13 amino acids. CDR1 and CDR2 from the germline V gene are MNHEY and SVGAGI. Trimming stripped 2 bases from V and 7 bases from J, with 9 bases between. CDR3 nucleotide sequence: TGTGCCAGCAGTTACCGTGGAGGACAGCCCCAGCATTTT. Translation gives CASSYRGGQPQHF.

The rearrangement links TRBV7-3 to TRBJ2-2; TRBD2 might be the D (7 bases). The V and J ends lost 4 bases and 5 bases respectively, with 20 bases between them. This CDR3 is built from 17 residues. Germline V lookup: CDR1 SGHTA, CDR2 FQGTGA. This CDR3 is CASSSLTGGAETGELFF. CDR3 DNA: TGTGCCAGCAGCTCCCTGACGGGGGGCGCCGAGACCGGGGAGCTGTTTTTT.

The J gene is TRBJ2-3, the V gene TRBV19; 9 bases map to TRBD1. The CDR3 consists of 15 residues. V lost 6 bases and J lost 0; bases outside the gene matches: 4. The V gene's germline CDR1 is LNHDA and CDR2 SQIVND (reference sequence). CDR3 bases: TGTGCCAGTAGAGGGGGACAGGGAAGCACAGATACGCAGTATTTT. This codes for CASRGGQGSTDTQYF.

The chain recombines TRBV24-1 with TRBJ2-2; the D is unclear. The CDR3 spans 13 residues. CDR1 and CDR2 from the germline V gene are KGHDR and SFDVKD. Trimming removed 4 bases at V and 2 bases at J, with 4 bases between. CDR3 loop: CATSDHNTGELFF. In DNA, the CDR3 is TGTGCCACCAGTGACCATAACACCGGGGAGCTGTTTTTT.

This clone has more than one count but fewer than ten. The rearrangement links TRBV28 to TRBJ1-3; 7 bases line up with TRBD1. In germline, CDR1 is MDHEN, CDR2 SYDVKM. J lost 0 bases, V lost 7 bases, and 12 bases had no gene match. This CDR3 region has 17 residues. CDR3 DNA: TGTGCCAGCACCTCTCCCCCAGGGGGGCCCTCTGGAAACACCATATATTTT. Amino acid sequence: CASTSPPGGPSGNTIYF.

The chain carries TRBV3-1 (or the pseudogene TRBV3-2) and TRBJ1-2, with 7 bases fitting TRBD1. The V gene end was trimmed by 0 bases and the J gene end by 3 bases; junction bases not matched to a gene: 4. Germline V gene lookup returns CDR1 LGHDT and CDR2 YNNKEL (reference sequence). The CDR3 consists of 15 residues. The CDR3 DNA sequence: TGTGCCAGCAGCCAAGATGAGGGGGCTTACTATGGCTACACCTTC. It translates to CASSQDEGAYYGYTF.

This chain connects TRBV19 to TRBJ2-2; D ambiguous. V was trimmed by 2 bases and J by 0 bases, leaving 7 bases between them. The CDR3 loop spans 15 amino acids. In germline, CDR1 is LNHDA, CDR2 SQIVND (reference sequence). The CDR3 region has the DNA TGTGCCAGTAGTATATTATGGCCGAACACCGGGGAGCTGTTTTTT. Its translation is CASSILWPNTGELFF.

This sequence joins TRBV18 and TRBJ1-2; no clear D gene. V shed 3 bases and J shed 3 bases, with 8 bases lying between them. The length of the CDR3 is 13 residues. CDR1 is KGHSH, CDR2 LQKENI, per germline. The CDR3 sequence: CASSPSEDYGYTF. The CDR3 DNA sequence: TGTGCCAGCTCACCGTCGGAGGACTATGGCTACACCTTC.

V and J are TRBV14 and TRBJ2-5; 12 bases map to TRBD2. The CDR3 is made up of 16 amino acids. In germline, CDR1 is SGHDN, CDR2 FVKESK. Unmatched junction bases numbered 8, after V lost 4 bases and J lost 5 bases. Here the CDR3 DNA reads TGTGCCAGCAGCCCCAGACTAGCGGGAGCCGGGGAGACCCAGTACTTC. Encoded protein: CASSPRLAGAGETQYF.

The genes are TRBV11-2 and TRBJ2-1, with 13 nucleotides matching TRBD2. The CDR3 is made up of 18 amino acids. CDR1 and CDR2 (germline): SGHAT, FQNNGV. The junction had 11 bases not matched to a gene; V was cut back by 2 bases and J by 7 bases. CDR3 in DNA: TGTGCCAGCAGCTTACCTCGATGGACTAGCGGGAGTACGAATGAGCAGTTCTTC. Encoded protein: CASSLPRWTSGSTNEQFF.

The rearrangement uses TRBV27 and TRBJ1-6; no reliable D call. The germline V and J ends were trimmed by 0 bases and 14 bases, with 17 bases remaining between them. CDR1 and CDR2 from the germline V gene are MNHEY and SMNVEV (reference sequence). This CDR3 comprises 15 residues. The CDR3 loop reads CASSLSGGRRAALHF. The CDR3, as DNA: TGTGCCAGCAGTTTATCAGGAGGTCGTCGTGCGGCCCTCCACTTT.

J is TRBJ2-4 and V is TRBV11-3, with a weak D call TRBD2 (6 bases). Trimming stripped 4 bases from V and 9 bases from J, with 16 bases between. Looked up from germline, CDR1 is SGHNT and CDR2 is YENEEA. The CDR3 extends over 14 amino acids. CDR3: CASSSTPGVGIQYF. As DNA, the CDR3 is TGTGCCAGCAGCTCTACCCCGGGGGTTGGCATTCAGTACTTC.